This entry lists 26 T cell receptor beta chains sequenced from one sample in a study of blood T cell repertoires in COVID-19. TCRdb's copy holds only in-frame clones and misses some; the assay was immunoSEQ multiplex PCR. Of over 200,000 clones in the sample, roughly nine tenths were seen once. Sequenced material: PBMCs or T cells enriched from blood (not recorded which). The receptor set was obtained from a young man who had recovered from COVID-19.

The CDR3 reads CATSPPGREDYTF. As DNA, the CDR3 is TGTGCCACCAGTCCTCCAGGGAGGGAGGACTACACCTTC. The V gene is TRBV24-1, the J gene TRBJ1-2; D is perhaps TRBD1 (5 bases). The germline CDR1 and CDR2 sequences are KGHDR and SFDVKD. V gave up 6 bases and J gave up 10 bases, with 17 bases separating them. There are 13 residues in the CDR3.

This clone was seen once. This rearrangement joins TRBV5-4 to TRBJ1-3; possibly TRBD1 for D (5 bases). The V end lost 5 bases, the J end lost 0 bases, and 15 bases lay between the germline ends. The germline V gene encodes CDR1 SGHNT and CDR2 YYREEE (reference sequence). This CDR3 region has 16 residues. The CDR3 reads CASRRWGGSSGNTIYF. In nucleotides, the CDR3 is TGTGCCAGCAGGCGGTGGGGGGGGAGCTCTGGAAACACCATATATTTT.

The rearrangement joins TRBV6-5 to TRBJ1-1, with 10 bases matching TRBD1. This CDR3 has 14 amino acids. Per the germline V gene, CDR1 is MNHEY and CDR2 is SVGAGI. After removal of 0 bases from V and 5 bases from J, the junction contained 0 bases not matched to a gene. CDR3 amino acids: CASSYSDRGTEAFF. CDR3 nucleotide sequence: TGTGCCAGCAGTTACTCGGACAGGGGGACTGAAGCTTTCTTT.

The chain recombines TRBV6-5 with TRBJ1-5, with 9 bases matching TRBD1. The germline V gene has CDR1 MNHEY and CDR2 SVGAGI. V shed 4 bases, J shed 5 bases, and the junction held 0 bases outside the gene matches. The CDR3 extends over 13 amino acids. The CDR3 DNA reads TGTGCCAGCAGTTGGGACAGGGATCAGCCCCAGCATTTT. Translating gives CASSWDRDQPQHF.

The chain combines TRBV12-3 or TRBV12-4 with TRBJ1-4; D is unresolved. The CDR3 covers 13 residues. V gave up 5 bases and J gave up 8 bases, with 12 bases separating them. This CDR3 is CASSPNSGEKLFF. In DNA, the CDR3 is TGTGCCAGCAGTCCCAACTCGGGAGAAAAACTGTTTTTT.

V usage is TRBV10-3 and J usage is TRBJ2-1, with 9 bases matching TRBD1. This CDR3 has 15 residues. The junction had 4 bases not matched to a gene; V was cut back by 4 bases and J by 3 bases. Germline CDR1 is ENHRY and CDR2 is SYGVKD. The CDR3 sequence is CAISGTGAGYNEQFF. CDR3 nucleotides: TGTGCCATCAGTGGGACAGGGGCGGGCTACAATGAGCAGTTCTTC.

This sequence joins TRBV2 and TRBJ2-5; TRBD2 might be the D (6 bases). Germline V gene data show CDR1 as SNHLY and CDR2 as FYNNEI. Trimming stripped 10 bases from V and 1 base from J, with 10 bases between. This CDR3 is 12 amino acids long. In DNA, the CDR3 is TGTGCCAAACGGGAGAGCCAAGAGACCCAGTACTTC. It encodes CAKRESQETQYF.

This chain uses TRBV7-2 with TRBJ1-5; unclear D gene. This CDR3 region has 13 residues. Deletions cut 5 bases from V and 6 bases from J, with 11 bases between. Germline V lookup: CDR1 SGHTA, CDR2 FQGNSA. The CDR3 sequence is CASSASYTQPQHF. The CDR3, as DNA: TGTGCCAGCAGCGCTTCATACACTCAGCCCCAGCATTTT.

The rearrangement joins TRBV5-1 to TRBJ2-3; TRBD2 matches at 10 bases. V gave up 0 bases and J gave up 2 bases; unmatched junction bases: 6. CDR1 SGHRS and CDR2 YFSETQ come from the germline V gene. CDR3 length: 17 amino acids. The CDR3 DNA sequence: TGCGCCAGCAGCTTGGAGTTAGCGGGGGGACACACAGATACGCAGTATTTT. Its protein product is CASSLELAGGHTDTQYF.

J is TRBJ2-7 and V is TRBV5-1; D possibly corresponds to TRBD2 (5 bases). The germline CDR1 and CDR2 sequences are SGHRS and YFSETQ. This CDR3 spans 14 amino acids. V was shortened by 1 base and J by 0 bases, with 8 bases between the two germline ends. Here the CDR3 reads CASSLSGSSYEQYF. The CDR3 coding sequence is TGCGCCAGCAGCTTGTCGGGGAGCTCCTACGAGCAGTACTTC. The full variable domain, in which reference TRBV5-1 and TRBJ2-7 provide the parts outside the CDR3, is KAGVTQTPRYLIKTRGQQVTLSCSPISGHRSVSWYQQTPGQGLQFLFEYFSETQRNKGNFPGRFSGRQFSNSRSEMNVSTLELGDSALYLCASSLSGSSYEQYFGPGTRLTVT.

The chain employs TRBV28 and TRBJ1-1; weak D call: TRBD1 (5 bases). Germline CDR1 MDHEN, CDR2 SYDVKM. Trimming removed 5 bases from V and 5 bases from J, with 18 bases in between. The CDR3 is made up of 15 amino acids. CDR3 sequence (DNA): TGTGCCAGCAGTCCTCCCACGGGGGAGGGGACTGAAGCTTTCTTT. Translated: CASSPPTGEGTEAFF.

This chain connects TRBV5-1 to TRBJ2-6, with TRBD1 matching over 7 bases. The CDR3 extends over 16 amino acids. V shed 6 bases and J 2 bases; nucleotides not matched to a gene: 8. CDR1 SGHRS and CDR2 YFSETQ come from the germline V gene. This CDR3 reads CASNFNQGAGANVLTF. In nucleotides, the CDR3 is TGCGCCAGCAACTTTAATCAGGGGGCTGGGGCCAACGTCCTGACTTTC.

The chain employs TRBV19 and TRBJ1-2, with 7 bases identical to TRBD1. The CDR3 spans 14 residues. The V segment lost 2 bases and the J segment 5 bases; nucleotides outside the gene matches: 5. Per the germline V gene, CDR1 is LNHDA and CDR2 is SQIVND (reference sequence). The CDR3 reads CASSIKTGPYGYTF. The CDR3 DNA reads as TGTGCCAGTAGTATAAAGACAGGGCCTTATGGCTACACCTTC.

The chain employs TRBV28 and TRBJ2-7; 8 positions agree with TRBD2. The germline V gene encodes CDR1 MDHEN and CDR2 SYDVKM. The CDR3 loop spans 14 amino acids. The J segment lost 3 bases and the V segment lost 8 bases, leaving 9 bases of the junction unmatched. The CDR3 region has the DNA TGTGCCAGCGGGAGACTAGCGACTTACTACGAGCAGTACTTC. Translating it yields CASGRLATYYEQYF.

The chain has TRBV5-6 and TRBJ1-2, with TRBD1 matching over 7 bases. CDR3 size: 14 residues. Germline CDR1 SGHDT, CDR2 YYEEEE. With V trimmed by 8 bases and J by 4 bases, 11 bases remained unmatched. In nucleotides, the CDR3 is TGTGCCAGGAGACTGGGACAGCTACCCTATGGCTACACCTTC. Its translation: CARRLGQLPYGYTF.

The V call is TRBV10-3, the J call TRBJ2-1; maybe TRBD2 (6 bases). This CDR3 spans 14 amino acids. CDR1 and CDR2 (germline): ENHRY, SYGVKD. The V gene lost 4 bases and the J gene lost 6 bases, with 13 bases spanning the gap. The CDR3 here is CAISVGRGLNEQFF. The CDR3 bases are TGTGCCATCAGTGTGGGGCGGGGCCTCAATGAGCAGTTCTTC.

This rearrangement joins TRBV5-3 to TRBJ1-2; D remains ambiguous. TRBV5-3 counts as an open reading frame of uncertain function. V was shortened by 1 base and J by 2 bases, with 6 bases between the two germline ends. CDR3 length equals 13 residues. CDR3 sequence (DNA): TGTGCCAGAAGCTTGTGGGCGAACTATGGCTACACCTTC. It encodes CARSLWANYGYTF.

The chain is built from TRBV12-3 or TRBV12-4 and TRBJ1-4; 7 bases map to TRBD1. Losses at the gene ends were 6 bases for V and 8 bases for J; bases not matched to a gene: 3. This CDR3 has 12 amino acids. The CDR3 loop is CASSARGEKLFF. The CDR3 DNA reads as TGTGCCAGCAGCGCCAGGGGGGAAAAACTGTTTTTT.

The CDR3 reads CASSLGQGEQYF. CDR3 sequence (DNA): TGTGCCAGCAGTTTAGGACAGGGCGAGCAGTACTTC. This chain links TRBV12-3 or TRBV12-4 with TRBJ2-7; 7 bases fit TRBD1. V lost 1 base, J lost 6 bases, and 0 bases stayed unmatched. The CDR3 is made up of 12 amino acids.

Remarks on this clone: In the same sample, other DNA sequences code for this CDR3. The CDR3 here is CAWSVSSTEAFF. The CDR3 bases are TGTGCCTGGAGTGTATCTAGCACTGAAGCTTTCTTT. This rearrangement joins TRBV30 to TRBJ1-1; D remains ambiguous. V was shortened by 0 bases and J by 4 bases, with 6 bases between the two germline ends. The CDR3 is made up of 12 amino acids. Germline CDR1 reads GTSNPN; CDR2 reads SVGIG (reference sequence).

The rearrangement uses TRBV13 and TRBJ2-7; D might be TRBD1 (6 bases). Germline CDR1 reads PRHDT; CDR2 reads FYEKMQ (reference sequence). The V end lost 3 bases, the J end lost 6 bases, and 9 bases lay between the germline ends. The CDR3 covers 12 residues. CDR3 bases: TGTGCCAGCAGCTTCACAGGGAGCGAGCAGTACTTC. This gives the protein CASSFTGSEQYF.

The chain employs TRBV18 and TRBJ2-7; a weak D match, TRBD1 (6 bases). CDR3 length: 15 amino acids. Germline CDR1 reads KGHSH; CDR2 reads LQKENI. V was pared by 5 bases and J by 6 bases, with 20 bases between. CDR3 nucleotides: TGTGCCAGCTCAACAACAGGGCAGTATCAAGGCGAGCAGTACTTC. Its translation is CASSTTGQYQGEQYF. Combining the CDR3 with reference TRBV18 and TRBJ2-7 gives the whole variable domain NAGVMQNPRHLVRRRGQEARLRCSPMKGHSHVYWYRQLPEEGLKFMVYLQKENIIDESGMPKERFSAEFPKEGPSILRIQQVVRGDSAAYFCASSTTGQYQGEQYFGPGTRLTVT.

The chain joins TRBV19 to TRBJ2-2; TRBD1 might be the D (6 bases). This CDR3 contains 15 residues. Germline-derived CDR1 and CDR2 are LNHDA and SQIVND (reference sequence). V was pared by 6 bases and J by 4 bases, with 15 bases between. DNA for the CDR3: TGTGCCAGTAGGGTAACAGGGTCCAGCACCGGGGAGCTGTTTTTT. It is translated as CASRVTGSSTGELFF.

The chain links TRBV6-2 or TRBV6-3 to TRBJ2-3; D unclear. Germline CDR1 is MNHEY and CDR2 is SVGEGT. V was pared by 4 bases and J by 0 bases, with 20 bases between. The CDR3 runs to 18 residues. The CDR3 bases are TGTGCCAGCAGTTCGTCTTCTTTAGCCCTCTTTAGCACAGATACGCAGTATTTT. Translation gives CASSSSSLALFSTDTQYF.

The CDR3 is CASSSGSSYEQYF. CDR3 bases: TGTGCCAGCAGCTCCGGGTCCTCCTACGAGCAGTACTTC. V gene TRBV7-8 combines with J gene TRBJ2-7, with no clear D. The CDR3 has 13 amino acids. V shed 4 bases and J shed 0 bases, with 7 bases lying between them. Germline CDR1 SGHVS, CDR2 FQNEAQ.

This chain connects TRBV5-6 to TRBJ2-5, with D uncertain. V lost 3 bases and J lost 9, with 9 bases in between. Germline V gene sequence: CDR1 SGHDT, CDR2 YYEEEE. This CDR3 has 11 residues. CDR3 region: CASSWAQSQYF. DNA of the CDR3: TGTGCCAGCAGCTGGGCCCAGTCCCAGTACTTC.